A single sample gave rise to the 18 T cell receptor beta chains below, sequenced in a study of human T cells and chemical hapten exposure. Time point noted: pre-sensitization, week 0. Treatment noted: therapeutic diphenylcyclopropenone sensitization with weekly scalp DPC. TCRdb fed the RACE reads into MiXCR, producing one record per CDR3 protein. The sample shows about 61,000 distinct CDR3 sequences, around 7% of them seen only once. This material consisted of whole blood, taken in connection with sensitization to the hapten diphenylcyclopropenone (DPC). Source of these receptors: a woman younger than 45 with alopecia areata. Some clones in this sample may be carry-over from other donors' samples.

The gene calls are TRBV6-5 and TRBJ2-3, with D possibly being TRBD2 (5 bases). The germline CDR1 and CDR2 sequences are MNHEY and SVGAGI. The CDR3 consists of 16 residues. Trimming pared 0 bases from V and 4 bases from J, leaving 14 bases between. The CDR3 loop is CASSYSMASQADTQYF. CDR3 DNA sequence: TGTGCCAGCAGTTACTCGATGGCTAGCCAGGCAGATACGCAGTATTTT.

Ten or more counts support this clonotype. The rearrangement links TRBV15 to TRBJ1-4; 7 bases align to TRBD1. This CDR3 is 15 amino acids long. The trim removed 0 bases at V and 11 bases at J, leaving 9 bases unmatched. The germline V gene has CDR1 LNHNV and CDR2 YYDKDF (reference sequence). This chain's CDR3 is CATSRDRDSYYKLFF. CDR3 bases: TGTGCCACCAGCAGAGATCGGGACAGCTACTATAAACTGTTTTTT.

V usage is TRBV7-8 and J usage is TRBJ2-7; the match to TRBD2 covers 12 bases. CDR1 and CDR2 (germline): SGHVS, FQNEAQ. This CDR3 has 14 amino acids. V lost 5 bases and J lost 5; bases outside the gene matches: 4. Here the CDR3 reads CASSPLAGGDEQYF. The CDR3 bases are TGTGCCAGCAGCCCGCTAGCGGGAGGGGACGAGCAGTACTTC. Full variable domain (outside the CDR3, taken from reference TRBV7-8 and TRBJ2-7): GAGVSQSPRYKVAKRGQDVALRCDPISGHVSLFWYQQALGQGPEFLTYFQNEAQLDKSGLPSDRFFAERPEGSVSTLKIQRTQQEDSAVYLCASSPLAGGDEQYFGPGTRLTVT.

This clonotype was observed a few times. V is TRBV2 and J is TRBJ2-7, with D unclear. In germline, CDR1 is SNHLY, CDR2 FYNNEI. Deletions cut 1 base from V and 3 bases from J, with 7 bases between. The CDR3 totals 13 residues. CDR3 coding DNA: TGTGCCAGCAGTGAAGGGGGATTCTACGAGCAGTACTTC. Protein: CASSEGGFYEQYF.

This clonotype was observed at least ten times. The rearrangement joins TRBV12-3 or TRBV12-4 to TRBJ2-7; D gene unclear. This CDR3 spans 13 amino acids. The germline V and J ends were trimmed by 6 bases and 6 bases, with 15 bases remaining between them. CDR3: CASSYGSASEQYF. In nucleotides, the CDR3 is TGTGCCAGCAGCTACGGGTCGGCCTCCGAGCAGTACTTC.

The rearrangement uses TRBV18 and TRBJ2-6; D possibly uses TRBD1 or TRBD2 (5 bases each). Trimming cost V 3 bases and J 0 bases, with 9 bases left between them. CDR3 length: 16 residues. Germline CDR1 reads KGHSH; CDR2 reads LQKENI. CDR3 coding DNA: TGTGCCAGCTCACCCACGGGGCTCTCTGGGGCCAACGTCCTGACTTTC. Protein sequence: CASSPTGLSGANVLTF.

This clonotype was seen repeatedly, ten times or more. The chain couples TRBV27 to TRBJ1-2, with D possibly matching TRBD1 (5 bases). Trimming shortened V by 1 base and J by 4 bases, and 13 bases separated the two germline ends. Germline V gene lookup returns CDR1 MNHEY and CDR2 SMNVEV (reference sequence). The CDR3 length is 15 residues. The CDR3 region has the DNA TGTGCCAGCAGTTTATTCCCAGGACATATCTATGGCTACACCTTC. Its protein is CASSLFPGHIYGYTF.

This clonotype has at least ten counts. The V gene is TRBV5-1, the J gene TRBJ1-1; tentatively, D is TRBD1 (5 bases). Between the trimmed V and J ends, which lost 5 bases and 8 bases, there was a span of 13 bases. The germline CDR1 and CDR2 sequences are SGHRS and YFSETQ. There are 12 residues in the CDR3. CDR3 in DNA: TGCGCCAGCAGGTCCGGGACTTCGGAAGCTTTCTTT. Amino acid sequence: CASRSGTSEAFF.

This clonotype was picked up many times. V and J are TRBV5-1 and TRBJ2-5; D remains ambiguous. Germline lookup yields CDR1 SGHRS and CDR2 YFSETQ. The CDR3 contains 14 residues. V lost 0 bases, J lost 5 bases, and 11 bases lay in between. The DNA of the CDR3 is TGCGCCAGCAGCTTGGGTGCCGAGGCCGAGACCCAGTACTTC. This codes for CASSLGAEAETQYF.

V is TRBV7-2 and J is TRBJ2-7; D unresolved. CDR3 length: 19 amino acids. V shed 1 base and J shed 4 bases, with 26 bases lying between them. CDR1 and CDR2 (germline): SGHTA, FQGNSA. DNA of the CDR3: TGTGCCAGCAGCTTAGTATCCCGTCGGCGCAGCTCCAGTCTATACGAGCAGTACTTC. As protein: CASSLVSRRRSSSLYEQYF.

This clonotype was detected many times. The chain links TRBV7-8 to TRBJ2-7, with 12 bases that match TRBD1. V lost 3 bases to trimming and J lost 6 bases; unmatched junction nucleotides: 3. Germline CDR1 is SGHVS and CDR2 is FQNEAQ. CDR3 size: 14 residues. The CDR3 here is CASSLGQGASEQYF. CDR3 nucleotides: TGTGCCAGCAGCTTGGGACAGGGGGCTAGCGAGCAGTACTTC.

This clonotype came up many times. The chain has TRBV2 and TRBJ1-1, with D unclear. The germline CDR1 and CDR2 sequences are SNHLY and FYNNEI. With 5 bases removed from V and 3 bases from J, the gap between germline ends came to 16 bases. The CDR3 is 15 residues long. CDR3 loop: CASSPLRSGDTEAFF. The CDR3 DNA reads TGTGCCAGCAGTCCTCTCAGGTCCGGGGACACTGAAGCTTTCTTT.

This clonotype was recorded many times. The CDR3 sequence: CASSYGVSVYEQYF. The CDR3 bases are TGTGCCAGCAGTTACGGCGTTTCGGTCTACGAGCAGTACTTC. The rearrangement links TRBV6-5 to TRBJ2-7, with unresolved D. Looked up from germline, CDR1 is MNHEY and CDR2 is SVGAGI. The CDR3 spans 14 residues. Trimming shortened V by 2 bases and J by 3 bases, and 11 bases separated the two germline ends.

Ten or more counts support this clonotype. The V and J genes are TRBV11-2 and TRBJ2-7; D could derive from TRBD1 or TRBD2 (5 bases each). The CDR3 covers 12 residues. Germline V lookup: CDR1 SGHAT, CDR2 FQNNGV. The V end was cut by 0 bases, the J end by 12 bases, with 12 bases between. CDR3 nucleotide sequence: TGTGCCAGCAGCTTAGACGGGGCAGGGCGGTACTTC. Its protein product is CASSLDGAGRYF. Full variable domain (missing parts from reference TRBV11-2 and TRBJ2-7): EAGVAQSPRYKIIEKRQSVAFWCNPISGHATLYWYQQILGQGPKLLIQFQNNGVVDDSQLPKDRFSAERLKGVDSTLKIQPAKLEDSAVYLCASSLDGAGRYFGPGTRLTVT.

This clonotype was found many times. V gene TRBV12-3 or TRBV12-4 combines with J gene TRBJ1-1, with D uncertain. Trimming stripped 6 bases from V and 6 bases from J, with 11 bases between. The CDR3 loop spans 12 amino acids. The CDR3 is CASSQGRAEAFF. Written as DNA, the CDR3 is TGTGCCAGCAGCCAAGGGAGGGCTGAAGCTTTCTTT.

This clonotype was seen many times. The CDR3 loop reads CASSPGQGSVEQYF. CDR3 sequence (DNA): TGTGCCAGCAGCCCCGGACAGGGGTCGGTCGAGCAGTACTTC. V usage is TRBV5-4 and J usage is TRBJ2-7; 9 bases map to TRBD1. The CDR3 sequence is 14 residues long. The junction had 8 bases not matched to a gene; V was cut back by 4 bases and J by 6 bases. Germline CDR1 and CDR2: SGHNT and YYREEE (reference sequence).

The table lists this clonotype with a few counts. The chain recombines TRBV10-3 with TRBJ1-1, with 7 bases that match TRBD1. The V segment lost 6 bases and the J segment 7 bases; nucleotides outside the gene matches: 5. Looked up from germline, CDR1 is ENHRY and CDR2 is SYGVKD. The CDR3 sequence is 12 residues long. The CDR3 loop reads CAISLRTGEAFF. In nucleotides, the CDR3 is TGTGCCATCAGCTTACGGACAGGTGAAGCTTTCTTT.

As regards this clonotype: Just one base apart from a much larger clone, this may be a read error. The chain is built from TRBV20-1 and TRBJ2-5; 10 nucleotides align to TRBD2. The germline gives CDR1 DFQATT, CDR2 SNEGSKA (reference sequence). This CDR3 has 16 amino acids. CDR3 in amino acids: CSARGTSGSYQETHYF. CDR3 nucleotide sequence: TGCAGTGCTAGAGGGACTAGCGGATCGTACCAAGAGACCCATTACTTC.